This T cell receptor (beta chain) is drawn from a study of cytomegalovirus exposure and HLA in healthy donors. Study summary: Genotyping showed about 80% of roughly 400 donors falling in the Caucasian-associated ancestry cluster. Whole-study findings and limits: In a later analysis, TCR beta V- and J-gene trimming showed a link to a missense DCLRE1C variant. Most likely, a cluster of highly shared sequence variants arose as a sequencing artifact.

With 60 Vbeta and 13 Jbeta primers, the PCR was carried out. Assay: immunoSEQ multiplex PCR; the TCRdb copy retains only in-frame clones and omits some. The sample has 120,000 or so clones, around 65% seen once; the top ten hold less than 2%. This CDR3 spans 15 amino acids. Germline assignment: CDR1 LGHNA and CDR2 YNFKEQ. Trimming took 1 base from V and 4 from J, leaving 13 bases between them. Points on this clone: What it binds is unknown.

All the people who gave samples were healthy bone marrow donors. The genes are TRBV4-2 and TRBJ1-2, with D maybe TRBD1 (5 bases). This clonotype originated in a man aged 18 to 30 in good health and CMV-seronegative. The sequencing input was PBMCs. CDR3 loop: CASSQAGESGYGYTF. Written as DNA, the CDR3 is TGTGCCAGCAGCCAAGCGGGGGAGTCGGGCTATGGCTACACCTTC.